The sequence of this T cell receptor beta chain was determined in a study of shared clonotypes between healthy human individuals. Turning to this clone: Its antigen remains unidentified.

General observations from the study: Lower generation probabilities were found for non-shared clonotypes than for those shared by all four donors. As a rule, naive subsets had a larger estimated richness than memory subsets.

Genomic DNA from each subset was divided evenly over several immunoSEQ plates. Assay used: immunoSEQ multiplex PCR; TCRdb lists only in-frame clones, some missing. The data contain some 2,500,000 clones, 92% of them singletons. The clonotype originates from a man between 18 and 29 years old in good health. Some clones in this sample may be carry-over from other donors' samples. The sequencing input was naive CD4+ T cells from PBMCs. Subset reported: CD45RA+ positively selected.

The CDR3 region is CASSQADIRSSGANVLTF. CDR3 nucleotides: TGCGCCAGCAGCCAGGCTGATATTAGAAGCTCTGGGGCCAACGTCCTGACTTTC. V gene TRBV4-1 combines with J gene TRBJ2-6; D remains unclear. CDR1 is MGHRA and CDR2 is YSYEKL in the germline V gene. Trimming stripped 3 bases from V and 0 bases from J, with 15 bases between. This CDR3 has 18 amino acids.